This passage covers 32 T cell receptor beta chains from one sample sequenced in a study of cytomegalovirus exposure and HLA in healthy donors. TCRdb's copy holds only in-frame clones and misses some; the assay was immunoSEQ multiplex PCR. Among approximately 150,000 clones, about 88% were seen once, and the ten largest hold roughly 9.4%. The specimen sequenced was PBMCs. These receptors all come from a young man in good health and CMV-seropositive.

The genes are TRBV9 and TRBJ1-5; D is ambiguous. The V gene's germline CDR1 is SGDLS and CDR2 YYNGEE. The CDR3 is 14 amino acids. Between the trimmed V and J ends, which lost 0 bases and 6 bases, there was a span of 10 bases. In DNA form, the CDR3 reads TGTGCCAGCAGCGTAGGAAAAGGCGGTCAGCCCCAGCATTTT. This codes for CASSVGKGGQPQHF.

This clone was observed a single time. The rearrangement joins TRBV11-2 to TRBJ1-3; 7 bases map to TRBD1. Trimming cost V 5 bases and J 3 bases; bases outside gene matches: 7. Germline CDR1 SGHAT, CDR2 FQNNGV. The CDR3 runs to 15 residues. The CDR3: CASSPRGGLGNTIYF. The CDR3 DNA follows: TGTGCCAGCAGCCCAAGAGGGGGCCTTGGAAACACCATATATTTT.

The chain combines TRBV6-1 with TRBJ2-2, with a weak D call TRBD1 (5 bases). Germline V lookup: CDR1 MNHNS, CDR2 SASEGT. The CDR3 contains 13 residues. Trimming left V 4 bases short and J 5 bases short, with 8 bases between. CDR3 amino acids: CASSVQETGELFF. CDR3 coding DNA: TGTGCCAGCAGTGTACAGGAAACCGGGGAGCTGTTTTTT.

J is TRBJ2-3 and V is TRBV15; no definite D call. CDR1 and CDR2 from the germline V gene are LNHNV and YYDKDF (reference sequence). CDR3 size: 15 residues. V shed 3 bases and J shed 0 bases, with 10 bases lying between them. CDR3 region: CATSRGPPSTDTQYF. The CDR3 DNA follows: TGTGCCACCAGCAGGGGCCCACCTAGCACAGATACGCAGTATTTT.

As DNA, the CDR3 is TGTGCTAGTCGGTCCGACTCTGGGGCCAACGTCCTGACTTTC. This translates into CASRSDSGANVLTF. The genes are TRBV12-5 and TRBJ2-6, with D hard to call. Between the trimmed V and J ends, which lost 8 bases and 0 bases, there was a span of 8 bases. CDR1 and CDR2 from the germline V gene are LGHNT and FRNRAP. CDR3 length: 14 amino acids.

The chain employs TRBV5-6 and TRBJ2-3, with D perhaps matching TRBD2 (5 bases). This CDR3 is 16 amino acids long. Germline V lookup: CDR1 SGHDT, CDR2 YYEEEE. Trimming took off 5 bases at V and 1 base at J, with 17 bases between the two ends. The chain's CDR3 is CASRPGELARTDTQYF. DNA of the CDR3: TGTGCCAGCAGGCCCGGGGAGCTAGCACGCACAGATACGCAGTATTTT.

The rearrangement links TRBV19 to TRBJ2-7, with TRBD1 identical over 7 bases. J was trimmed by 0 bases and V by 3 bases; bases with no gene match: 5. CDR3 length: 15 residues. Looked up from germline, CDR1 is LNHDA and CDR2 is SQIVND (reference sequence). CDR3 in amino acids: CASSIFPGGSYEQYF. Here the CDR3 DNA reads TGTGCCAGTAGTATCTTCCCAGGGGGCTCCTACGAGCAGTACTTC.

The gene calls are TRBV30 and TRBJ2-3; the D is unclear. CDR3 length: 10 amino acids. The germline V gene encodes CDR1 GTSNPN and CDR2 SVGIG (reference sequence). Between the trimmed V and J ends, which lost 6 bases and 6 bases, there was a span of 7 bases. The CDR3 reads CACLTDTQYF. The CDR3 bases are TGTGCCTGTCTAACGGATACGCAGTATTTT.

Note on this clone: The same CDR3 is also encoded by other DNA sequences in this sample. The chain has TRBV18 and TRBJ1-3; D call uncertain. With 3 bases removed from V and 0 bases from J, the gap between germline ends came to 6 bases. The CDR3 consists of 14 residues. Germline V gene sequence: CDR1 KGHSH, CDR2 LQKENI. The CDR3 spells CASSPGSSGNTIYF. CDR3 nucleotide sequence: TGTGCCAGCTCACCGGGCAGCTCTGGAAACACCATATATTTT.

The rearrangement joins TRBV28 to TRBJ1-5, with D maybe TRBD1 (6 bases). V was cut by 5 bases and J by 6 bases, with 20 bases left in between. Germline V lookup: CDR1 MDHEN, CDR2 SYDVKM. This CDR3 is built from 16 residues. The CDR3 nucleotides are TGTGCCAGCAGTCCCCCCCTACAGGGATCGACTCAGCCCCAGCATTTT. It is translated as CASSPPLQGSTQPQHF.

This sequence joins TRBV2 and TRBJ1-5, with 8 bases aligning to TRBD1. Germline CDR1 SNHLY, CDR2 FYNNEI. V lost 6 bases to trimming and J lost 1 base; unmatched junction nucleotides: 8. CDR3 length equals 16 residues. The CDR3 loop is CASRYSRTGSNQPQHF. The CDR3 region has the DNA TGTGCCAGCAGATATTCCCGGACAGGGAGCAATCAGCCCCAGCATTTT.

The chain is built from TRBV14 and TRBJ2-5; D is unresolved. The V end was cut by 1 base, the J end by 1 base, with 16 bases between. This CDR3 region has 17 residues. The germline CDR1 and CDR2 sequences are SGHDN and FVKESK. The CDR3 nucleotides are TGTGCCAGCAGCCAAGCCGGGTTCGCCCCATTCCAAGAGACCCAGTACTTC. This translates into CASSQAGFAPFQETQYF.

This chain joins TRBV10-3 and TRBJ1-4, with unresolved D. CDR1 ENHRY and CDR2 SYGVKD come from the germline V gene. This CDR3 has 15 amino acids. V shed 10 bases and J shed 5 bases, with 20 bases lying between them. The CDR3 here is CATQSTLTKNEKLFF. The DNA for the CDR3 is TGTGCCACACAGTCGACCTTGACCAAAAATGAAAAACTGTTTTTT.

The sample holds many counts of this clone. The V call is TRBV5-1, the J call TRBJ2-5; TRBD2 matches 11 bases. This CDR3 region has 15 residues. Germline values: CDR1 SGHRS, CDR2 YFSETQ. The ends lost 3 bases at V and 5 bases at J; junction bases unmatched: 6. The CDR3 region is CASSYLAGGPETQYF. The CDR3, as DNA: TGCGCCAGCAGCTACTTAGCGGGGGGGCCGGAGACCCAGTACTTC.

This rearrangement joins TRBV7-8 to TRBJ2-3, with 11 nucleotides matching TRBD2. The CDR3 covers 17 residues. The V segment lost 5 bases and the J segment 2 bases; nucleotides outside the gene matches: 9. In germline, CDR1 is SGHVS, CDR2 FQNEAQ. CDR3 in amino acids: CASSLTLAGGLTDTQYF. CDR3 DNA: TGTGCCAGCAGCCTAACTCTAGCGGGGGGACTCACAGATACGCAGTATTTT.

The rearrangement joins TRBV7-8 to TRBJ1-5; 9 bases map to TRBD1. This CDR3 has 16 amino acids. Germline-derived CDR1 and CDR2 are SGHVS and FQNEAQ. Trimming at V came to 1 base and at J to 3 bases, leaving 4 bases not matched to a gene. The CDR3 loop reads CASSLVGTGNNQPQHF. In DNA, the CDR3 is TGTGCCAGCAGCTTAGTTGGGACAGGGAACAATCAGCCCCAGCATTTT.

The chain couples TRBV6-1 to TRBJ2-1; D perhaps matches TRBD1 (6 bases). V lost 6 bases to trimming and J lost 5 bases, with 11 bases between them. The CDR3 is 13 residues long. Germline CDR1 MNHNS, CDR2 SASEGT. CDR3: CASSPTGNNEQFF. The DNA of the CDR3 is TGTGCCAGCAGCCCGACAGGAAACAATGAGCAGTTCTTC.

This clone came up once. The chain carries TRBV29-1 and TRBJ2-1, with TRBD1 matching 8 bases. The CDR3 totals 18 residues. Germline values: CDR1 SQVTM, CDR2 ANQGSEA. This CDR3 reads CSAKPRTGSLLVYNEQFF. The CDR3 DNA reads TGCAGTGCGAAGCCCCGGACAGGGTCCTTGCTGGTCTACAATGAGCAGTTCTTC.

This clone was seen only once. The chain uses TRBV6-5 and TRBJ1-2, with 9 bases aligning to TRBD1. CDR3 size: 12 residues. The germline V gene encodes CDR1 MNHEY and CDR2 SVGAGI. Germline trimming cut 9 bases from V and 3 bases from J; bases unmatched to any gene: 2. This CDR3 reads CASTGGDYGYTF. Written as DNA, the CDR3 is TGTGCCAGTACAGGGGGCGACTATGGCTACACCTTC.

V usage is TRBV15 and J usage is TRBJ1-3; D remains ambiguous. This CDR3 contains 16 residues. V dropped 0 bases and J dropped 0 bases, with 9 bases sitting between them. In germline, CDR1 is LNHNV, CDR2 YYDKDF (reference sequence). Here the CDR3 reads CATSRDYTASGNTIYF. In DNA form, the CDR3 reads TGTGCCACCAGCAGAGATTACACAGCCTCTGGAAACACCATATATTTT.

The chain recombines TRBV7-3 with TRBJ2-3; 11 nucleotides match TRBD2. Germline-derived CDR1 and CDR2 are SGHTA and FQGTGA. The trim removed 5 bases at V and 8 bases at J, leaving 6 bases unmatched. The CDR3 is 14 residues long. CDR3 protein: CASSQLAGGATQYF. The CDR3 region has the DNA TGTGCCAGCAGCCAGCTAGCGGGAGGTGCTACGCAGTATTTT.

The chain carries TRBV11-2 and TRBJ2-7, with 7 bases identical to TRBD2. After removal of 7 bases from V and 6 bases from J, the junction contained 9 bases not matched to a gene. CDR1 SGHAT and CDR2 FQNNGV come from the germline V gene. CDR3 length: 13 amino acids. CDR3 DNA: TGTGCCAGCACCCTGATCCCGGGGGGCGAGCAGTACTTC. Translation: CASTLIPGGEQYF.

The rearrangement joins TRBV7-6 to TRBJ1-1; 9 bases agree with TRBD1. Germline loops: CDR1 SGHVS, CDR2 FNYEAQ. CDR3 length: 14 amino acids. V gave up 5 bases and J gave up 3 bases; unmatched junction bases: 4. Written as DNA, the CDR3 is TGTGCCAGCAGCCCCCGGACAGGGGACACTGAAGCTTTCTTT. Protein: CASSPRTGDTEAFF.

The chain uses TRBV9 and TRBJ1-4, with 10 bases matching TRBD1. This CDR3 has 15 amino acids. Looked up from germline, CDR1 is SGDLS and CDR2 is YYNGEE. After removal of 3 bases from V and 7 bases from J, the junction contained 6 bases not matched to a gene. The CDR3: CASSARQGAGEKLFF. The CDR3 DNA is TGTGCCAGCAGCGCAAGACAGGGGGCGGGTGAAAAACTGTTTTTT.

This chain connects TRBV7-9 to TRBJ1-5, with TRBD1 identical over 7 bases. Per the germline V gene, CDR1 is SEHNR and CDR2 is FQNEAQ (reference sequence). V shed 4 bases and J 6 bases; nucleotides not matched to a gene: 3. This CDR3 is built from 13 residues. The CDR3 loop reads CASSSDRVQPQHF. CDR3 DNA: TGTGCCAGCAGCTCCGACAGGGTTCAGCCCCAGCATTTT.

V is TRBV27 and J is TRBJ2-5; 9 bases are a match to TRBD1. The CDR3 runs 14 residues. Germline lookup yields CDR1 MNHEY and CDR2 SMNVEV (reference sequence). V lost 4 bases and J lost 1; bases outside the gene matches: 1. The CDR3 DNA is TGTGCCAGCAGTTCGACAGGGGGCCAAGAGACCCAGTACTTC. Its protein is CASSSTGGQETQYF.

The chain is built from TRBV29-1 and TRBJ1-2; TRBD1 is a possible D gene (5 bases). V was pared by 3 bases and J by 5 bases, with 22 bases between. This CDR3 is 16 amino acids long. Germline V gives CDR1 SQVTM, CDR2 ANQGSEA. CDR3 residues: CSVEGLTHTLLYGYTF. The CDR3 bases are TGCAGCGTTGAGGGACTGACACACACCTTATTATATGGCTACACCTTC.

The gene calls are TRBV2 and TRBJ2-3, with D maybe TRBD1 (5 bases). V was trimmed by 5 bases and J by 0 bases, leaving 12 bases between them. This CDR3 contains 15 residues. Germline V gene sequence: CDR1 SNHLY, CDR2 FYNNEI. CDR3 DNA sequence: TGTGCCAGCAGTTCAGGGCCCCATAGCACAGATACGCAGTATTTT. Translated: CASSSGPHSTDTQYF.

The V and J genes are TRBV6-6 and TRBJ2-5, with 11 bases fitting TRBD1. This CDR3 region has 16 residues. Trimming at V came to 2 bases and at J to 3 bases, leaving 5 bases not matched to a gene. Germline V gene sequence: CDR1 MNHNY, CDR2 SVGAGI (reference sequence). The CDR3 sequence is CASSYAGQGVEETQYF. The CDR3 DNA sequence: TGTGCCAGCAGTTACGCGGGACAGGGGGTTGAAGAGACCCAGTACTTC.

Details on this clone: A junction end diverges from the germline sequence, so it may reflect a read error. CDR3 in DNA: TGCGCCAGCAGCTGGGACTCAGGGACTAAAAACTTC. Residues: CASSWDSGTKNF. This rearrangement joins TRBV23-1 to TRBJ2-4, with 7 bases that match TRBD2. TRBV23-1 is an ORF, and what it does is uncertain. The length of the CDR3 is 12 residues.

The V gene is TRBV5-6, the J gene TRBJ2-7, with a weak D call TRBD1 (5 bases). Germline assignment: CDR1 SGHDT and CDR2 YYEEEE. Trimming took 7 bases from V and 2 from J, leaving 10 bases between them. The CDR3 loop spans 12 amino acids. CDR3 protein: CASQDRTYEQYF. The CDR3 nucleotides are TGTGCCAGCCAAGACAGAACCTACGAGCAGTACTTC. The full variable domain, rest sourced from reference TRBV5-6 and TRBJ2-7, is DAGVTQSPTHLIKTRGQQVTLRCSPKSGHDTVSWYQQALGQGPQFIFQYYEEEERQRGNFPDRFSGHQFPNYSSELNVNALLLGDSALYLCASQDRTYEQYFGPGTRLTVT.

The CDR3 is CAIRNRGPPYEQYF. The DNA of the CDR3 is TGTGCCATCAGGAACAGGGGTCCCCCCTACGAGCAGTACTTC. The chain employs TRBV10-3 and TRBJ2-7; 7 bases fit TRBD1. The CDR3 is 14 residues long. The junction had 7 bases not matched to a gene; V was cut back by 6 bases and J by 2 bases. CDR1 is ENHRY, CDR2 SYGVKD, per germline.